This T cell receptor (beta chain) derives from a study of blood T cell repertoires in COVID-19. Study as a whole: The United States, Italy and Spain supplied acute and convalescent COVID-19 samples. Sources were T cells, B-cell-depleted T cells, or PBMCs; the material itself was cDNA or gDNA.

Per the germline V gene, CDR1 is PRHDT and CDR2 is FYEKMQ (reference sequence). The trim removed 5 bases at V and 4 bases at J, leaving 10 bases unmatched. This CDR3 spans 16 amino acids. Original analysis: The authors estimated nucleated cell counts from reference gene primer amplification. This table comes from immunoSEQ multiplex PCR, and its TCRdb copy is limited to in-frame clones, with some not included. For V, J and clone size, that table is used; D and trimming come from the DNA. Counted here are 80,000 to 130,000 clones, approximately 90% occurring once; the ten biggest clones make up 0.97%.

This TCR was sampled from a man aged 60 to 75 with acute or convalescent COVID-19. The sequenced sample consisted of peripheral blood. This chain connects TRBV13 to TRBJ2-3, with 9 bases identical to TRBD2. In DNA form, the CDR3 reads TGTGCCAGCAGCCCATTAGCGGGAGTGGGCTCAGATACGCAGTATTTT. This codes for CASSPLAGVGSDTQYF.